The clone carrying this T cell receptor (beta chain) was recorded a few times. The antigen is undetermined. This sample was included in a study of T cells after yellow fever vaccination. By 5'RACE template switching, TCR cDNA was produced, with a universal primer site and UMIs added in the process. TCRdb re-derived calls from the 5' RACE reads in MiXCR, one entry per CDR3 protein. The data contain a few hundred thousand distinct CDR3 sequences, about 4% of them singletons. Findings of the study overall: Peaking on day 5 versus 15, the secondary response was faster but weaker. At about 97% for CD4 and 70% to 90% for CD8, most primary-vaccination clones showed up again after the booster.

This CDR3 contains 13 residues. The V segment lost 4 bases and the J segment 6 bases; nucleotides outside the gene matches: 3. This clonotype was obtained from a man aged 18 to 30 who received the YFV17D yellow fever vaccine. The source was PBMCs, collected 5 days after the yellow fever booster vaccination. The rearrangement links TRBV12-3 or TRBV12-4 to TRBJ2-4; 7 bases fit TRBD1. The CDR3 DNA reads TGTGCCAGCAGTTGGGACAGCGGAAACATTCAGTACTTC. The encoded protein is CASSWDSGNIQYF.